The 2 T cell receptor beta chains presented below share a single source sample, sequenced in a study of blood T cell repertoires in COVID-19 (TCRdb year 2020). The method behind the library was the immunoSEQ multiplex PCR assay. Drawn from immuneACCESS, this table holds only the in-frame rearrangements with V and J called that TCRdb kept. Clones are partly lost; checked studies trace under half to an unresolved V gene and leave the rest unexplained. This sample lists hundreds of thousands of clones; 88% were detected once. In total, the top ten clones hold more than 5.5% of the sample. Specimen: peripheral blood. These receptors all come from a woman aged 70-85 years with COVID-19, enrolled during active disease.

The rearrangement uses TRBV5-1 and TRBJ2-5, with 8 bases fitting TRBD1. The germline V gene encodes CDR1 SGHRS and CDR2 YFSETQ. The length of the CDR3 is 14 residues. Trimming at V came to 3 bases and at J to 6 bases, leaving 7 bases not matched to a gene. The CDR3 protein is CASSYPGQAKTQYF. The DNA of the CDR3 is TGCGCCAGCAGCTACCCGGGACAGGCCAAGACCCAGTACTTC.

The chain uses TRBV29-1 and TRBJ2-3; TRBD2 agrees at 12 bases. CDR3 length equals 17 residues. The germline CDR1 and CDR2 sequences are SQVTM and ANQGSEA. Unmatched junction bases numbered 11, after V lost 5 bases and J lost 2 bases. CDR3: CSVPEGPSGGVTDTQYF. In nucleotides, the CDR3 is TGCAGCGTTCCAGAAGGGCCTAGCGGGGGGGTCACAGATACGCAGTATTTT.